The 28 T cell receptor beta chains reported below all come from one sample, sequenced in a study of blood T cells in healthy people across ages. A sample-barcoded 5' primer and a J-beta primer mix were used in a second PCR of roughly 7 to 11 cycles. Each CDR3 protein gets one entry after TCRdb re-called the 5' RACE reads with MiXCR. The sample contains approximately 800,000 distinct CDR3 sequences, about half of which appear only once. Specimen: blood. These receptors were obtained from an elderly man in good health.

The chain is built from TRBV7-2 and TRBJ2-1, with D perhaps TRBD2 (6 bases). Trimming pared 4 bases from V and 7 bases from J, leaving 17 bases between. The CDR3 is 15 amino acids. Per germline, CDR1 SGHTA and CDR2 FQGNSA. The CDR3, as DNA: TGTGCCAGCAGCTCCCGACTAGACCTCGGGAATGAGCAGTTCTTC. It is translated as CASSSRLDLGNEQFF. The full variable domain, in which reference TRBV7-2 and TRBJ2-1 provide the parts outside the CDR3, is GAGVSQSPSNKVTEKGKDVELRCDPISGHTALYWYRQSLGQGLEFLIYFQGNSAPDKSGLPSDRFSAERTGGSVSTLTIQRTQQEDSAVYLCASSSRLDLGNEQFFGPGTRLTVL.

Worth noting for this clonotype: This may come from a read error, since a much larger clone is one base off. The V call is TRBV3-1, the J call TRBJ1-4; D gene unclear. Germline assignment: CDR1 LGHDT and CDR2 YNNKEL (reference sequence). V shed 8 bases and J shed 7 bases, with 14 bases lying between them. The CDR3 runs 13 residues. As DNA, the CDR3 is TGTGCCAGCTCTAGACGGGAAACTGAAAAACTGTTTTTT. This sequence encodes CASSRRETEKLFF.

This chain connects TRBV6-2 or TRBV6-3 to TRBJ2-7, with TRBD1 matching over 9 bases. Unmatched junction bases numbered 13, after V lost 4 bases and J lost 6 bases. This CDR3 has 16 residues. The germline V gene has CDR1 MNHEY and CDR2 SVGEGT. CDR3 in amino acids: CASSLTGGTPGSEQYF. Here the CDR3 DNA reads TGTGCCAGCAGTTTAACAGGGGGCACCCCGGGAAGCGAGCAGTACTTC.

The CDR3: CASSPRSGGPPLETQYF. The CDR3 nucleotides are TGTGCCAGCAGCCCGCGGTCTGGAGGACCCCCGTTGGAGACCCAGTACTTC. The chain uses TRBV7-2 and TRBJ2-5; perhaps TRBD2 as D (5 bases). CDR1 and CDR2 from the germline V gene are SGHTA and FQGNSA. This CDR3 is 17 amino acids long. V was cut by 5 bases and J by 5 bases, with 24 bases left in between.

This clonotype has only one observation. One end of the junction fails to match germline, which may point to a read error. This chain uses TRBV5-1 with TRBJ2-1; weak D call: TRBD2 (7 bases). Germline V gene lookup returns CDR1 SGHRS and CDR2 YFSETQ. This CDR3 comprises 20 residues. The CDR3 DNA reads as TGCGCCGGCAGCTCGTGGGGGGGGCGCGGGGGTACCCCTATTAATGCTGAGCAGTTCTTC. Translating gives CAGSSWGGRGGTPINAEQFF.

This chain connects TRBV3-1 to TRBJ2-1, with unresolved D. Germline V gene data show CDR1 as LGHDT and CDR2 as YNNKEL (reference sequence). Trimming removed 0 bases from V and 10 bases from J, with 7 bases in between. The length of the CDR3 is 12 residues. CDR3 in amino acids: CASSQDSREQFF. Written as DNA, the CDR3 is TGTGCCAGCAGCCAAGATAGCAGGGAGCAGTTCTTC.

This chain joins TRBV7-9 and TRBJ2-7; D perhaps matches TRBD1 (5 bases). V lost 5 bases, J lost 5 bases, and 7 bases lay in between. This CDR3 spans 11 amino acids. Germline V lookup: CDR1 SEHNR, CDR2 FQNEAQ (reference sequence). The CDR3 DNA is TGTGCCAGCAGCGCGACAGACGAGCAGTACTTC. Amino acid sequence: CASSATDEQYF.

Concerning this clonotype itself: This may be a read error, as it is one base from a much larger clone. The chain recombines TRBV7-2 with TRBJ2-1, with D possibly TRBD2 on 6 matching bases. V lost 6 bases to trimming and J lost 13 bases, with 22 bases between them. Germline CDR1 is SGHTA and CDR2 is FQGNSA. CDR3 size: 14 residues. CDR3 amino acids: CASRQDSNRETQFF. As DNA, the CDR3 is TGTGCCAGCAGACAGGACTCCAATCGGGAGACCCAGTTCTTC.

The chain recombines TRBV5-6 with TRBJ2-1; D tentatively fits TRBD1 or TRBD2 (5 bases each). Germline V lookup: CDR1 SGHDT, CDR2 YYEEEE. This CDR3 is 16 amino acids long. The V and J ends lost 4 bases and 5 bases respectively, with 19 bases between them. DNA for the CDR3: TGTGCCAGCAGCGGCGTTAGGGGAAATAGCGACAATGAGCAGTTCTTC. Its protein product is CASSGVRGNSDNEQFF.

This clonotype was detected a few times. V gene TRBV3-1 combines with J gene TRBJ2-2; 7 bases align to TRBD1. This CDR3 has 15 residues. The trim removed 4 bases at V and 2 bases at J, leaving 4 bases unmatched. The V gene's germline CDR1 is LGHDT and CDR2 YNNKEL (reference sequence). CDR3 in amino acids: CASSRGQQNTGELFF. The CDR3 DNA reads TGTGCCAGCAGCCGGGGACAGCAAAACACCGGGGAGCTGTTTTTT.

The gene calls are TRBV12-3 or TRBV12-4 and TRBJ2-1; D uncertain. V lost 3 bases and J 8 bases, leaving 5 bases between the germline ends. The CDR3 has 11 residues. Written as DNA, the CDR3 is TGTGCCAGCAGTTTGATTTATGAGCAGTTCTTC. Translating it yields CASSLIYEQFF.

In its sample, this clonotype was seen a few times. The gene calls are TRBV5-1 and TRBJ2-7, with a possible D match to TRBD2 (6 bases). The J call may be incorrect, as the DNA end agrees better with TRBJ2-5. The length of the CDR3 is 15 residues. The germline CDR1 and CDR2 sequences are SGHRS and YFSETQ. CDR3 sequence (DNA): TGCGCCAGCAGCTTGGAGGGTCGGAGGGGAGAGACCCAGTACTTC. Translating it yields CASSLEGRRGETQYF.

The rearrangement joins TRBV28 to TRBJ2-5; D is possibly TRBD2 (6 bases). The CDR3 is made up of 11 amino acids. Trimming cost V 5 bases and J 11 bases, with 12 bases left between them. Germline-derived CDR1 and CDR2 are MDHEN and SYDVKM. CDR3 in DNA: TGTGCCAGCAGTAGTCGACGGGAGCAGTACTTC. It specifies CASSSRREQYF.

The chain uses TRBV6-5 and TRBJ1-2; D is uncertain. This CDR3 has 12 amino acids. Germline V gene sequence: CDR1 MNHEY, CDR2 SVGAGI. Trimming pared 8 bases from V and 8 bases from J, leaving 15 bases between. The CDR3: CASLTTGSGYTF. The CDR3 nucleotides read TGTGCCAGCCTAACGACGGGGAGCGGCTACACCTTC.

The sample holds a few counts of this clonotype. A much larger clone lies one base from this, so it may be a read error. V gene TRBV12-3 or TRBV12-4 combines with J gene TRBJ2-5, with 12 bases that match TRBD2. This CDR3 contains 14 residues. The ends lost 3 bases at V and 11 bases at J; junction bases unmatched: 7. This chain's CDR3 is CASSFQLAGGGQYF. The CDR3 nucleotides read TGTGCCAGCAGTTTTCAACTAGCGGGAGGAGGGCAGTACTTC.

This clonotype was counted a few times. This chain joins TRBV12-3 or TRBV12-4 and TRBJ1-5; no reliable D call. The V gene lost 1 base and the J gene lost 8 bases, with 9 bases spanning the gap. This CDR3 is built from 13 residues. The DNA of the CDR3 is TGTGCCAGCAGTTTAGGAGCCGGGAAGCCCCAGCATTTT. The encoded protein is CASSLGAGKPQHF.

This clonotype has a handful of counts. The rearrangement joins TRBV7-2 to TRBJ1-1; 9 bases map to TRBD1. V was clipped by 2 bases and J by 4 bases; unmatched bases: 5. CDR1 SGHTA and CDR2 FQGNSA come from the germline V gene. The CDR3 length is 15 residues. The CDR3 region is CASSLLKQGATEAFF. The CDR3 nucleotides read TGTGCCAGCAGCTTACTAAAACAGGGGGCCACTGAAGCTTTCTTT.

The rearrangement joins TRBV7-9 to TRBJ2-4; D tentatively reads TRBD1 or TRBD2 (5 bases each). Germline lookup yields CDR1 SEHNR and CDR2 FQNEAQ (reference sequence). This CDR3 has 16 residues. V lost 5 bases and J 4 bases, leaving 18 bases between the germline ends. The CDR3 reads CASSPREGVGKNIQYF. For the CDR3, the DNA is TGTGCCAGCAGCCCTCGGGAAGGGGTCGGTAAAAACATTCAGTACTTC. The full variable domain, rest sourced from reference TRBV7-9 and TRBJ2-4, is DTGVSQNPRHKITKRGQNVTFRCDPISEHNRLYWYRQTLGQGPEFLTYFQNEAQLEKSRLLSDRFSAERPKGSFSTLEIQRTEQGDSAMYLCASSPREGVGKNIQYFGAGTRLSVL.

The rearrangement uses TRBV25-1 and TRBJ2-1; no clear D. The CDR3 loop spans 11 amino acids. Germline V gene data show CDR1 as MGHDK and CDR2 as SYGVNS. Trimming cost V 4 bases and J 5 bases, with 3 bases left between them. Here the CDR3 reads CASSANNEQFF. Here the CDR3 DNA reads TGTGCCAGCAGTGCGAACAATGAGCAGTTCTTC.

This clonotype was observed a single time. J is TRBJ1-2 and V is TRBV20-1, with TRBD1 matching 7 bases. CDR1 is DFQATT and CDR2 is SNEGSKA in the germline V gene (reference sequence). Unmatched junction bases numbered 8, after V lost 6 bases and J lost 4 bases. There are 13 residues in the CDR3. The CDR3 DNA follows: TGCAGTGCCCCAGAGGGGGCGAGCTATGGCTACACCTTC. The encoded protein is CSAPEGASYGYTF.

The chain employs TRBV2 and TRBJ2-1; D gene uncertain. This CDR3 has 11 amino acids. Deletions cut 4 bases from V and 6 bases from J, with 4 bases between. Per the germline V gene, CDR1 is SNHLY and CDR2 is FYNNEI. CDR3 loop: CASSVINEQFF. CDR3 nucleotide sequence: TGTGCCAGCAGTGTGATCAATGAGCAGTTCTTC. Complete variable domain (other parts from reference TRBV2 and TRBJ2-1): EPEVTQTPSHQVTQMGQEVILRCVPISNHLYFYWYRQILGQKVEFLVSFYNNEISEKSEIFDDQFSVERPDGSNFTLKIRSTKLEDSAMYFCASSVINEQFFGPGTRLTVL.

The sample holds a few counts of this clonotype. V gene TRBV19 combines with J gene TRBJ2-5; 11 nucleotides line up with TRBD1. Trimming removed 5 bases from V and 5 bases from J; junction bases left unmatched: 7. CDR3 length: 15 residues. Germline CDR1 reads LNHDA; CDR2 reads SQIVND (reference sequence). Here the CDR3 reads CASSVGQGVPETQYF. For the CDR3, the DNA is TGTGCCAGTAGTGTGGGACAGGGGGTACCCGAGACCCAGTACTTC.

The rearrangement links TRBV7-3 to TRBJ2-2, with D uncertain. The CDR3 totals 13 residues. V gave up 4 bases and J gave up 3 bases, with 6 bases separating them. Germline V gene lookup returns CDR1 SGHTA and CDR2 FQGTGA. The CDR3 protein is CASSSVYTGELFF. The DNA for the CDR3 is TGTGCCAGCAGCTCAGTATACACCGGGGAGCTGTTTTTT.

V and J are TRBV12-5 and TRBJ2-3; no definite D call. The V gene's germline CDR1 is LGHNT and CDR2 FRNRAP. This CDR3 is 13 amino acids long. V was cut by 2 bases and J by 4 bases, with 7 bases left in between. The CDR3 loop is CASGLSDADTQYF. The CDR3 DNA reads as TGTGCTAGTGGTTTGAGTGACGCAGATACGCAGTATTTT.

A note on this clonotype: This may stem from a read error, because a much larger clone lies one nucleotide away. V is TRBV7-2 and J is TRBJ2-1; D possibly uses TRBD1 or TRBD2 (5 bases each). Trimming removed 1 base at V and 13 bases at J, with 17 bases between. Looked up from germline, CDR1 is SGHTA and CDR2 is FQGNSA. This CDR3 has 14 residues. Written as DNA, the CDR3 is TGTGCCAGCAGCTTAGAGTCAGGGACCGAGACCCAGTTCTTC. Encoded protein: CASSLESGTETQFF.

This clonotype was detected only a few times. The chain uses TRBV3-1 and TRBJ2-1; TRBD2 matches 11 bases. The length of the CDR3 is 16 residues. Germline V CDR1 and CDR2: LGHDT, YNNKEL (reference sequence). V dropped 0 bases and J dropped 6; count of bases not matched to a gene: 4. The chain's CDR3 is CASSQEEGTSGNEQFF. The CDR3 nucleotides are TGTGCCAGCAGCCAAGAAGAGGGGACTAGCGGCAATGAGCAGTTCTTC.

This chain's CDR3 is CASRPTPGALDTQYF. In nucleotides, the CDR3 is TGTGCCAGCAGACCAACCCCAGGGGCGTTAGATACGCAGTATTTT. The rearrangement links TRBV7-3 to TRBJ2-3; D possibly corresponds to TRBD1 (6 bases). Trimming took 6 bases from V and 5 from J, leaving 18 bases between them. Germline CDR1 is SGHTA and CDR2 is FQGTGA. The CDR3 has 15 amino acids.

The gene calls are TRBV20-1 and TRBJ2-7; 9 bases align to TRBD1. The CDR3 loop spans 14 amino acids. V lost 7 bases and J lost 8; bases outside the gene matches: 15. Germline CDR1 DFQATT, CDR2 SNEGSKA (reference sequence). Here the CDR3 reads CSVIPTGGIIKQYF. The CDR3 coding sequence is TGCAGTGTGATTCCGACAGGGGGGATTATCAAGCAGTACTTC.